Given below is one TCR beta chain in context. As yet, its antigen is unknown. V dropped 3 bases and J dropped 1 base, with 15 bases sitting between them. This CDR3 contains 16 residues. The record originates from a study of identical twins. Findings of the study overall: Cord blood beta clonotypes present at high abundance carried fewer insertions; no such pattern appeared in memory repertoires. In monozygotic twins, models underestimated the sharing of out-of-frame TCR alpha.

A universal primer site was added by template switching, and unique molecular identifiers were carried by the cDNA. TCRdb reanalysed the 5' RACE reads using MiXCR and keeps one entry per CDR3 protein. The sample contains hundreds of thousands of distinct CDR3 sequences, 10% to 15% of which appear only once. The same data also contributed to another study, on yellow fever vaccine responses in identical twins. That work states: Each twin's T cell response to the vaccine was reported to look partly convergent and partly personalized.

The chain has TRBV12-3 or TRBV12-4 and TRBJ2-5; tentatively, D is TRBD1 (6 bases). What was sequenced was PBMCs. The TCR was taken from a woman aged 18 to 35 in good health. This CDR3 reads CASSFPDSIAQETQYF. The CDR3 nucleotides read TGTGCCAGCAGTTTTCCGGACAGTATAGCCCAAGAGACCCAGTACTTC.